A single sample gave rise to the 21 T cell receptor beta chains below, sequenced in a study of beta chain features in type 1 diabetes. The whole isolated RNA underwent reverse transcription, so sequencing captured expressed TCRB transcripts. Clones were read by immunoSEQ multiplex PCR, and TCRdb kept only the in-frame ones, dropping some. Of 220,000 or so clones listed, around 68% were seen once; the top ten hold approximately 0.053%. What was sequenced was naive CD4+ T cells from blood. All receptors come from a man younger than 45 in good health.

This chain uses TRBV9 with TRBJ2-3; 11 positions agree with TRBD2. CDR1 and CDR2 from the germline V gene are SGDLS and YYNGEE. This CDR3 spans 17 amino acids. Trimming at V came to 1 base and at J to 5 bases, leaving 9 bases not matched to a gene. CDR3 amino acids: CASSVSLAGGGGDTQYF. Here the CDR3 DNA reads TGTGCCAGCAGCGTAAGCCTAGCGGGAGGCGGGGGAGATACGCAGTATTTT.

As concerns this clone: Within the sample, other DNA sequences also encode this same CDR3. V and J are TRBV9 and TRBJ1-1, with D possibly being TRBD1 (5 bases). This CDR3 is 13 amino acids long. CDR1 and CDR2 (germline): SGDLS, YYNGEE. Trimming stripped 2 bases from V and 1 base from J, with 6 bases between. The DNA for the CDR3 is TGTGCCAGCAGCGTCGACAGGAACACTGAAGCTTTCTTT. Protein: CASSVDRNTEAFF.

This rearrangement joins TRBV2 to TRBJ2-2; D could derive from TRBD1 or TRBD2 (5 bases each). The germline CDR1 and CDR2 sequences are SNHLY and FYNNEI. The CDR3 is made up of 12 amino acids. The V and J ends lost 7 bases and 6 bases respectively, with 9 bases between them. The CDR3 DNA reads TGTGCCAGCACTGTGGGGGCCGGGGAGCTGTTTTTT. Encoded protein: CASTVGAGELFF.

The V and J genes are TRBV29-1 and TRBJ2-3, with 9 bases matching TRBD2. J lost 4 bases, V lost 7 bases, and 6 bases had no gene match. This CDR3 is built from 13 residues. The germline gives CDR1 SQVTM, CDR2 ANQGSEA. CDR3 protein: CSAPTSGSDTQYF. Here the CDR3 DNA reads TGCAGCGCCCCTACTAGCGGGTCAGATACGCAGTATTTT.

For the CDR3, the DNA is TGTGCCAGCAGTTACTTGAAGGCTCCCTACAATGAGCAGTTCTTC. Protein: CASSYLKAPYNEQFF. The chain couples TRBV6-5 to TRBJ2-1; D unclear. Germline V gives CDR1 MNHEY, CDR2 SVGAGI. CDR3 length: 15 amino acids. The V gene lost 1 base and the J gene lost 2 bases, with 9 bases spanning the gap.

This chain links TRBV29-1 with TRBJ1-2; 7 nucleotides match TRBD1. Germline CDR1 reads SQVTM; CDR2 reads ANQGSEA. This CDR3 has 12 amino acids. V was pared by 4 bases and J by 2 bases, with 1 base of the junction left unmatched. The DNA of the CDR3 is TGCAGCGTTGGGGGACAGAACTATGGCTACACCTTC. It specifies CSVGGQNYGYTF.

Details on this clone: This sample includes further DNA sequences coding for the same CDR3. This CDR3 reads CSARGYNEQFF. CDR3 sequence (DNA): TGCAGTGCTAGAGGCTACAATGAGCAGTTCTTC. The chain combines TRBV20-1 with TRBJ2-1; D is unclear. CDR3 length: 11 residues. Trimming took off 1 base at V and 3 bases at J, with 1 base between the two ends. Germline CDR1 is DFQATT and CDR2 is SNEGSKA (reference sequence).

J is TRBJ2-1 and V is TRBV11-2; no clear D. Trimming left V 1 base short and J 7 bases short, with 11 bases between. Germline V CDR1 and CDR2: SGHAT, FQNNGV. The CDR3 spans 14 residues. The CDR3 DNA is TGTGCCAGCAGCTTAGTGGCTAGAAGGAATGAGCAGTTCTTC. This gives the protein CASSLVARRNEQFF. The full variable domain, with the rest looked up from reference TRBV11-2 and TRBJ2-1, is EAGVAQSPRYKIIEKRQSVAFWCNPISGHATLYWYQQILGQGPKLLIQFQNNGVVDDSQLPKDRFSAERLKGVDSTLKIQPAKLEDSAVYLCASSLVARRNEQFFGPGTRLTVL.

J is TRBJ2-1 and V is TRBV20-1; no clear D gene. V lost 1 base and J 9 bases, leaving 7 bases between the germline ends. The CDR3 is made up of 11 amino acids. Germline CDR1 is DFQATT and CDR2 is SNEGSKA (reference sequence). The CDR3 sequence is CSARGLSEQFF. The CDR3, as DNA: TGCAGTGCTAGAGGTTTGAGTGAGCAGTTCTTC.

About this clone: The sample holds other DNA sequences that translate to the same CDR3. CDR3 coding DNA: TGCAGCGTTGTAGACTCCTACGAGCAGTACTTC. Protein: CSVVDSYEQYF. The rearrangement joins TRBV29-1 to TRBJ2-7; D uncertain. The CDR3 runs 11 residues. V was cut by 4 bases and J by 0 bases, with 4 bases left in between. The germline gives CDR1 SQVTM, CDR2 ANQGSEA.

V gene TRBV30 combines with J gene TRBJ1-2; 8 nucleotides match TRBD1. This CDR3 region has 12 residues. Trimming took 3 bases from V and 6 from J; bases not matched to a gene: 3. From germline, CDR1 is GTSNPN and CDR2 SVGIG (reference sequence). As DNA, the CDR3 is TGTGCCTGGAGGCGGACAGGGAATGGCTACACCTTC. Its translation: CAWRRTGNGYTF. Filled out from reference TRBV30 and TRBJ1-2, the complete variable domain reads SQTIHQWPATLVQPVGSPLSLECTVEGTSNPNLYWYRQAAGRGLQLLFYSVGIGQISSEVPQNLSASRPQDRQFILSSKKLLLSDSGFYLCAWRRTGNGYTFGSGTRLTVV.

This clone was observed a handful of times. The DNA for the CDR3 is TGTGCCTGGAGGGGACAGGGCGGAGGCTACACCTTC. Residues: CAWRGQGGGYTF. The V and J genes are TRBV30 and TRBJ1-2, with 9 bases fitting TRBD1. Losses at the gene ends were 3 bases for V and 8 bases for J; bases not matched to a gene: 4. Germline V gene data show CDR1 as GTSNPN and CDR2 as SVGIG (reference sequence). The CDR3 runs to 12 residues.

CDR3 coding DNA: TGCGCCAGCAGCCAGGGGGGCACACTAGCCAAAAACATTCAGTACTTC. Protein: CASSQGGTLAKNIQYF. The chain recombines TRBV4-1 with TRBJ2-4; D possibly matches TRBD1 or TRBD2 (6 bases each). Germline-derived CDR1 and CDR2 are MGHRA and YSYEKL. The V and J ends lost 3 bases and 0 bases respectively, with 12 bases between them. This CDR3 spans 16 amino acids.

Details on this clone: Other DNA sequences of this sample code for an identical CDR3. The J gene is TRBJ2-5, the V gene TRBV9; a possible D gene is TRBD2 (6 bases). Trimming took off 0 bases at V and 2 bases at J, with 8 bases between the two ends. The CDR3 is 14 amino acids. Germline CDR1 reads SGDLS; CDR2 reads YYNGEE. In DNA form, the CDR3 reads TGTGCCAGCAGCGTAGGGGCGGGACAAGAGACCCAGTACTTC. The encoded protein is CASSVGAGQETQYF.

V usage is TRBV29-1 and J usage is TRBJ1-2, with 7 bases that match TRBD1. The CDR3 contains 13 residues. V lost 6 bases to trimming and J lost 0 bases; unmatched junction nucleotides: 4. CDR1 is SQVTM and CDR2 is ANQGSEA in the germline V gene. CDR3 residues: CSVGDRANYGYTF. The CDR3 region has the DNA TGCAGCGTCGGAGACAGGGCTAACTATGGCTACACCTTC.

CDR3 loop: CASSDSAGETQYF. CDR3 coding DNA: TGTGCCAGCAGTGACTCGGCTGGAGAGACCCAGTACTTC. J is TRBJ2-5 and V is TRBV6-4; D gene uncertain. The germline gives CDR1 MRHNA, CDR2 SNTAGT. This CDR3 comprises 13 residues. Trimming cost V 0 bases and J 4 bases, with 6 bases left between them.

This clone showed up just once. This sequence joins TRBV30 and TRBJ2-1; no clear D. CDR1 is GTSNPN, CDR2 SVGIG, per germline (reference sequence). The V end was cut by 1 base, the J end by 11 bases, with 9 bases between. This CDR3 contains 11 residues. The CDR3 region is CAWSGTRKQFF. As DNA, the CDR3 is TGTGCCTGGAGTGGAACACGTAAGCAGTTCTTC. Variable domain in full (rest from reference TRBV30 and TRBJ2-1): SQTIHQWPATLVQPVGSPLSLECTVEGTSNPNLYWYRQAAGRGLQLLFYSVGIGQISSEVPQNLSASRPQDRQFILSSKKLLLSDSGFYLCAWSGTRKQFFGPGTRLTVL.

This chain uses TRBV30 with TRBJ2-7; unclear D gene. The V gene lost 4 bases and the J gene lost 3 bases, with 10 bases spanning the gap. This CDR3 is built from 12 residues. The germline V gene has CDR1 GTSNPN and CDR2 SVGIG (reference sequence). CDR3 residues: CAWKAPLYEQYF. As DNA, the CDR3 is TGTGCCTGGAAAGCACCGCTCTACGAGCAGTACTTC.

This clone has more than one count but fewer than ten. The chain joins TRBV6-6 to TRBJ2-3, with D uncertain. Per the germline V gene, CDR1 is MNHNY and CDR2 is SVGAGI (reference sequence). This CDR3 comprises 14 residues. The V gene lost 5 bases and the J gene lost 1 base, with 10 bases spanning the gap. The chain's CDR3 is CASSPGHRTDTQYF. For the CDR3, the DNA is TGTGCCAGCAGTCCTGGGCATCGCACAGATACGCAGTATTTT.

Note on this clone: Additional DNA sequences in this sample encode the identical CDR3. The chain recombines TRBV29-1 with TRBJ2-1; 8 positions agree with TRBD1. Germline lookup yields CDR1 SQVTM and CDR2 ANQGSEA. The CDR3 loop spans 13 amino acids. Losses at the gene ends were 6 bases for V and 0 bases for J; bases not matched to a gene: 1. The CDR3 DNA follows: TGCAGCGTGGGACAGGACTCCTACAATGAGCAGTTCTTC. This translates into CSVGQDSYNEQFF.

The chain recombines TRBV5-1 with TRBJ2-1, with 7 bases aligning to TRBD2. Germline trimming cut 0 bases from V and 0 bases from J; bases unmatched to any gene: 6. Germline-derived CDR1 and CDR2 are SGHRS and YFSETQ. This CDR3 has 17 residues. CDR3 loop: CASSLAGRFSSYNEQFF. For the CDR3, the DNA is TGCGCCAGCAGCTTGGCCGGGAGGTTTAGCTCCTACAATGAGCAGTTCTTC.